Listed below are T cell receptor beta chains from one sample, sequenced in a study of CD8+CD57+ T cells in acquired aplastic anemia. Each CDR3 protein gets one entry after TCRdb re-called the reads with MiXCR. The top ten hold under 55% of the sample, which has some 170,000 distinct CDR3 sequences, 50% to 65% seen once. The material sequenced was sorted CD4+, CD8+, or CD8+CD57+ T cells (not recorded which) from PBMCs. All receptors come from a human donor with aplastic anemia. Both conserved end residues are part of each CDR3. A D gene is named only where the DNA matches it firmly. Expanded clones are given a class, and other clones once, few, many or no size at all.

TRBJ2-6 few - TRBV7-9 CASSLAIGGANVLTF TGTGCCAGCAGCTTAGCGATCGGTGGGGCCAACGTCCTGACTTTC
TRBJ1-1 few - TRBV30 CAWSIFKDTEAFF TGTGCCTGGAGCATCTTCAAGGACACTGAAGCTTTCTTT
TRBJ1-2 few - TRBV20-1 CSATPIQANYGYTF TGCAGTGCTACCCCCATACAGGCCAACTATGGCTACACCTTC
TRBJ2-2 - - TRBV24-1 CATSPGLTNTGELFF TGTGCCACCAGCCCGGGACTTACGAACACCGGGGAGCTGTTTTTT
TRBJ2-3 - TRBD1 TRBV19 CASSIPRDREDTQYF TGTGCCAGTAGTATACCCAGGGACAGGGAAGATACGCAGTATTTT
TRBJ1-1 - - TRBV12-3/TRBV12-4 CASSQDVGNTEAFF TGTGCCAGCAGCCAGGACGTGGGAAACACTGAAGCTTTCTTT
TRBJ2-7 once - TRBV7-3 CASSLLPGSYEQYF TGTGCCAGCAGCTTACTACCGGGGTCCTACGAGCAGTACTTC
TRBJ1-2 - TRBD1 TRBV20-1 CSARVPRQGSLYGYTF TGCAGTGCTAGAGTCCCTAGACAGGGTTCTCTCTATGGCTACACCTTC
TRBJ1-1 - - TRBV13 CASSSRVEAFF TGTGCCAGCAGCAGCAGAGTTGAAGCTTTCTTT
TRBJ2-1 once TRBD1 TRBV10-2 CASSHGQGNNEQFF TGTGCCAGCAGCCACGGACAGGGAAACAATGAGCAGTTCTTC
TRBJ2-1 once TRBD2 TRBV2 CASSELGGGVGNEQFF TGTGCCAGCAGTGAATTAGGCGGGGGGGTTGGAAATGAGCAGTTCTTC
TRBJ2-3 - TRBD1 TRBV24-1 CATSDFRDRVTDTQYF TGTGCCACCAGTGATTTCCGGGACAGGGTAACAGATACGCAGTATTTT
TRBJ2-1 - TRBD1 TRBV7-3 CASSLGTGGLGEQFF TGTGCCAGCAGTCTCGGGACAGGTGGTTTAGGTGAGCAGTTCTTC
TRBJ2-1 - - TRBV19 CASSTGLLRDEQFF TGTGCCAGTAGTACGGGACTCCTCAGGGATGAGCAGTTCTTC
TRBJ2-3 once TRBD1 TRBV2 CASRSGGKSDTQYF TGTGCCAGCAGGTCAGGGGGCAAATCAGATACGCAGTATTTT
TRBJ2-1 - - TRBV2 CASVETEGNYNEQFF TGTGCCAGCGTTGAAACGGAGGGAAACTACAATGAGCAGTTCTTC
TRBJ1-2 few TRBD1 TRBV7-9 CASSPGQGADGYTF TGTGCCAGCAGCCCCGGACAGGGGGCGGATGGCTACACCTTC
TRBJ2-5 - - TRBV5-6 CASSLGQPGETQYF TGTGCCAGCAGCTTGGGCCAGCCGGGGGAGACCCAGTACTTC
TRBJ2-7 - TRBD1 TRBV7-4 CASSRRDRVLREQYF TGTGCCAGCAGCCGCCGGGACAGGGTCTTACGCGAGCAGTACTTC
TRBJ1-2 once - TRBV7-2 CASSLDRFGAGQGGYTF TGTGCCAGCAGCTTAGATCGGTTTGGGGCAGGCCAAGGTGGCTACACCTTC
TRBJ2-7 - - TRBV2 CASRSGRRYEQYF TGTGCCAGCAGATCGGGACGACGCTACGAGCAGTACTTC
TRBJ2-3 - TRBD1 TRBV7-3 CASSLSGQGSLDTQYF TGTGCCAGCAGCCTTTCGGGACAGGGGTCGTTAGATACGCAGTATTTT